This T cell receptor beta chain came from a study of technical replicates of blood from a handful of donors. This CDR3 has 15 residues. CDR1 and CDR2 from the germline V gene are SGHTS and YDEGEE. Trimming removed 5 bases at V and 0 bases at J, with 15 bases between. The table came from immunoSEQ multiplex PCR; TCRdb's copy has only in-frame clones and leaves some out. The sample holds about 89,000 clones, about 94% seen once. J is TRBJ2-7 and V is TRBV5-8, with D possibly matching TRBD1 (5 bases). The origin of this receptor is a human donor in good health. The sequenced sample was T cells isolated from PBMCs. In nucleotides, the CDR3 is TGTGCCAGCAGTCTGTTGGACACCGACTCCTACGAGCAGTACTTC. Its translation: CASSLLDTDSYEQYF.